These 24 T cell receptor beta chains were all obtained from the same sample, sequenced in a study of blood T cell repertoires in COVID-19. The method was immunoSEQ multiplex PCR; TCRdb's version includes in-frame clones alone and lacks a portion of them. Of about 170,000 clones listed, approximately 85% are singletons. The material sequenced was peripheral blood. These receptors were collected from a man aged 60 to 69 who had recovered from COVID-19.

This clone was seen only once. The rearrangement uses TRBV6-5 and TRBJ2-3; tentatively, D is TRBD1 (6 bases). V lost 5 bases, J lost 1 base, and 10 bases lay in between. The CDR3 runs to 14 residues. Germline CDR1 MNHEY, CDR2 SVGAGI. The CDR3 spells CASSRTARTDTQYF. In nucleotides, the CDR3 is TGTGCCAGCAGTAGGACAGCCCGCACAGATACGCAGTATTTT.

This clone is a singleton in its sample. The J gene is TRBJ1-1, the V gene TRBV7-2; TRBD1 is a possible D gene (5 bases). This CDR3 region has 14 residues. Trimming removed 3 bases at V and 7 bases at J, with 15 bases between. CDR1 and CDR2 from the germline V gene are SGHTA and FQGNSA. The CDR3 nucleotides are TGTGCCAGCAGCTTTAACGGTGGGGGGGGTGAAGCTTTCTTT. Its translation is CASSFNGGGGEAFF.

V usage is TRBV11-2 and J usage is TRBJ1-5, with 10 bases lining up with TRBD1. The germline V gene encodes CDR1 SGHAT and CDR2 FQNNGV. With 5 bases clipped from V and 7 bases from J, the junction kept 2 bases outside the gene matches. The CDR3 has 13 residues. CDR3 nucleotides: TGTGCCAGCAGCAAGGACAGGGGGCAGCCCCAGCATTTT. Translating it yields CASSKDRGQPQHF.

This clone has more than one count but fewer than ten. The rearrangement links TRBV30 to TRBJ1-6; 10 positions agree with TRBD1. Germline CDR1 GTSNPN, CDR2 SVGIG (reference sequence). There are 15 residues in the CDR3. Trimming took 3 bases from V and 8 from J; bases not matched to a gene: 7. The CDR3 loop reads CAWRPRDRGDSPLHF. The CDR3 DNA reads as TGTGCCTGGAGACCGCGGGACAGGGGTGATTCACCCCTCCACTTT.

The rearrangement uses TRBV6-2 or TRBV6-3 and TRBJ2-7; D is possibly TRBD1 (5 bases). Trimming cost V 0 bases and J 2 bases, with 8 bases left between them. Germline V gene lookup returns CDR1 MNHEY and CDR2 SVGEGT. This CDR3 is built from 14 residues. The CDR3 loop is CASSYSPGTYEQYF. CDR3 DNA sequence: TGTGCCAGCAGTTACTCGCCAGGGACCTACGAGCAGTACTTC.

V gene TRBV29-1 combines with J gene TRBJ1-3; D gene uncertain. This CDR3 contains 14 residues. Per the germline V gene, CDR1 is SQVTM and CDR2 is ANQGSEA. Trimming stripped 3 bases from V and 0 bases from J, with 9 bases between. CDR3 nucleotides: TGCAGCGTTGACACCACGGGCTCTGGAAACACCATATATTTT. Translated, it gives CSVDTTGSGNTIYF. The whole variable domain, filled in from reference TRBV29-1 and TRBJ1-3, reads SAVISQKPSRDICQRGTSLTIQCQVDSQVTMMFWYRQQPGQSLTLIATANQGSEATYESGFVIDKFPISRPNLTFSTLTVSNMSPEDSSIYLCSVDTTGSGNTIYFGEGSWLTVV.

The chain carries TRBV19 and TRBJ2-5; 8 bases line up with TRBD2. This CDR3 is built from 14 residues. Germline-derived CDR1 and CDR2 are LNHDA and SQIVND (reference sequence). V shed 3 bases and J 5 bases; nucleotides not matched to a gene: 5. CDR3 region: CASSIRGGKETQYF. Here the CDR3 DNA reads TGTGCCAGTAGTATTCGCGGGGGGAAGGAGACCCAGTACTTC.

This clone was seen once. The chain uses TRBV29-1 and TRBJ2-7; unclear D gene. The germline gives CDR1 SQVTM, CDR2 ANQGSEA. V lost 4 bases and J 5 bases, leaving 12 bases between the germline ends. The CDR3 has 12 amino acids. The CDR3 loop is CSVGWSSHEQYF. For the CDR3, the DNA is TGCAGCGTTGGGTGGAGTTCCCACGAGCAGTACTTC.

The chain links TRBV3-1 (or the pseudogene TRBV3-2) to TRBJ2-1; D remains ambiguous. Looked up from germline, CDR1 is LGHDT and CDR2 is YNNKEL (reference sequence). V lost 2 bases, J lost 0 bases, and 8 bases lay in between. This CDR3 is 15 amino acids long. This CDR3 reads CASSQRSSSYNEQFF. Here the CDR3 DNA reads TGTGCCAGCAGCCAACGATCCAGCTCCTACAATGAGCAGTTCTTC.

Here the CDR3 DNA reads TGTGCCAGCAGTCGTACACAGGTATCTGGCTACACCTTC. Its translation is CASSRTQVSGYTF. The rearrangement joins TRBV6-5 to TRBJ1-2; perhaps TRBD1 as D (5 bases). Germline lookup yields CDR1 MNHEY and CDR2 SVGAGI. The CDR3 spans 13 residues. V was cut by 5 bases and J by 7 bases, with 14 bases left in between.

This clone was observed a few times. The rearrangement links TRBV28 to TRBJ1-2, with 8 bases identical to TRBD1. V lost 7 bases, J lost 7 bases, and 8 bases stayed unmatched. Germline assignment: CDR1 MDHEN and CDR2 SYDVKM. The CDR3 extends over 13 amino acids. The CDR3 bases are TGTGCCAGCACGACAGGGGAAGTTCGTGGCTACACCTTC. Protein product: CASTTGEVRGYTF.

The rearrangement uses TRBV27 and TRBJ1-2, with 10 bases identical to TRBD1. Trimming at V came to 5 bases and at J to 3 bases, leaving 9 bases not matched to a gene. In germline, CDR1 is MNHEY, CDR2 SMNVEV (reference sequence). This CDR3 is built from 16 residues. The CDR3 DNA follows: TGTGCCAGCAGTCTAAAGACAGGGGGCGGGGACTATGGCTACACCTTC. It translates to CASSLKTGGGDYGYTF.

This chain links TRBV7-2 with TRBJ1-3; D is ambiguous. V was cut by 1 base and J by 5 bases, with 9 bases left in between. The CDR3 consists of 14 residues. Per the germline V gene, CDR1 is SGHTA and CDR2 is FQGNSA. The CDR3, as DNA: TGTGCCAGCAGCTTAGGGGCAGGAAGAAACACCATATATTTT. It yields the protein CASSLGAGRNTIYF.

CDR3 bases: TGTGCCAGCAGCTTAGTGGCAGGGGCCGTGTTGAGTACCGGGGAGCTGTTTTTT. Protein: CASSLVAGAVLSTGELFF. The chain is built from TRBV7-6 and TRBJ2-2, with a weak D call TRBD1 (6 bases). The germline V gene has CDR1 SGHVS and CDR2 FNYEAQ. This CDR3 region has 18 residues. Trimming removed 1 base from V and 5 bases from J, with 20 bases in between.

V and J are TRBV11-3 and TRBJ1-3; 7 bases align to TRBD1. This CDR3 comprises 14 residues. Germline V lookup: CDR1 SGHNT, CDR2 YENEEA. Losses at the gene ends were 5 bases for V and 4 bases for J; bases not matched to a gene: 5. In nucleotides, the CDR3 is TGTGCCAGCAGCCCGACAGGGAGCGGAAACACCATATATTTT. It specifies CASSPTGSGNTIYF.

The chain links TRBV12-3 or TRBV12-4 to TRBJ1-1; 7 bases fit TRBD1. V shed 3 bases, J shed 11 bases, and the junction held 3 bases outside the gene matches. This CDR3 contains 11 residues. CDR3: CASSFAGGAFF. The CDR3 DNA sequence: TGTGCCAGCAGTTTTGCAGGGGGTGCTTTCTTT.

This clone was found a few times. The chain joins TRBV2 to TRBJ2-2; D is perhaps TRBD2 (5 bases). The CDR3 is made up of 13 amino acids. Germline CDR1 and CDR2: SNHLY and FYNNEI. The ends were cut back, 7 bases at V and 8 bases at J, with 14 bases in the middle. Here the CDR3 reads CASKRGSAGELFF. The CDR3, as DNA: TGTGCCAGCAAACGAGGGTCCGCTGGGGAGCTGTTTTTT. Complete variable domain (other parts from reference TRBV2 and TRBJ2-2): EPEVTQTPSHQVTQMGQEVILRCVPISNHLYFYWYRQILGQKVEFLVSFYNNEISEKSEIFDDQFSVERPDGSNFTLKIRSTKLEDSAMYFCASKRGSAGELFFGEGSRLTVL.

The chain recombines TRBV5-6 with TRBJ2-7, with 8 bases lining up with TRBD1. The CDR3 length is 14 residues. Germline V gene sequence: CDR1 SGHDT, CDR2 YYEEEE. After removal of 5 bases from V and 4 bases from J, the junction contained 8 bases not matched to a gene. The chain's CDR3 is CASRKTGVGYEQYF. The CDR3 DNA follows: TGTGCCAGCAGAAAGACAGGGGTCGGGTACGAGCAGTACTTC.

The rearrangement links TRBV6-6 to TRBJ2-4; TRBD2 agrees at 7 bases. Trimming cost V 2 bases and J 5 bases; bases outside gene matches: 6. Germline CDR1 reads MNHNY; CDR2 reads SVGAGI (reference sequence). The CDR3 has 15 amino acids. The CDR3 is CASSYGGSGENIQYF. The CDR3 DNA reads TGTGCCAGCAGTTACGGCGGGAGCGGGGAAAACATTCAGTACTTC.

The chain has TRBV5-5 and TRBJ1-2, with TRBD1 identical over 7 bases. CDR1 and CDR2 (germline): SGHKS, YYEKEE (reference sequence). The CDR3 runs 14 residues. The V segment lost 3 bases and the J segment 0 bases; nucleotides outside the gene matches: 2. The CDR3 DNA sequence: TGTGCCAGCAGCTCGACAGGGTCTAACTATGGCTACACCTTC. It is translated as CASSSTGSNYGYTF.

The V gene is TRBV20-1, the J gene TRBJ1-1; no clear D gene. Germline values: CDR1 DFQATT, CDR2 SNEGSKA (reference sequence). The CDR3 spans 11 residues. V was trimmed by 0 bases and J by 7 bases, leaving 6 bases between them. CDR3 protein: CSARDQIEAFF. Here the CDR3 DNA reads TGCAGTGCTAGAGACCAGATTGAAGCTTTCTTT.

The V and J genes are TRBV6-2 or TRBV6-3 and TRBJ1-2; D ambiguous. V lost 2 bases to trimming and J lost 2 bases, with 9 bases between them. CDR1 and CDR2 (germline): MNHEY, SVGEGT. The CDR3 runs 14 residues. The CDR3 spells CASSYRASNYGYTF. As DNA, the CDR3 is TGTGCCAGCAGTTACAGAGCTTCAAACTATGGCTACACCTTC.

This rearrangement joins TRBV7-9 to TRBJ2-7; 9 bases match TRBD1. V dropped 2 bases and J dropped 6; count of bases not matched to a gene: 17. Germline V gene sequence: CDR1 SEHNR, CDR2 FQNEAQ (reference sequence). The CDR3 runs 18 residues. CDR3 DNA sequence: TGTGCCAGCAGCTTACGTGACTATCGGGACAGGGAAACGGGCGAGCAGTACTTC. Translated: CASSLRDYRDRETGEQYF.

This rearrangement joins TRBV27 to TRBJ1-2, with D perhaps matching TRBD1 (6 bases). The CDR3 totals 13 residues. Between the trimmed V and J ends, which lost 5 bases and 4 bases, there was a span of 11 bases. Germline CDR1 MNHEY, CDR2 SMNVEV (reference sequence). The CDR3: CASSIGQLYGYTF. The CDR3 DNA reads TGTGCCAGCAGTATAGGACAGCTCTATGGCTACACCTTC.